The entry that follows covers one T cell receptor beta chain sequence. This sample was taken from a study of blood T cell repertoires in COVID-19. As for the study in general: Whether acute or convalescent, the COVID-19 samples came from the United States, Italy and Spain.

CDR1 and CDR2 (germline): ENHRY, SYGVKD. Trimming pared 4 bases from V and 0 bases from J, leaving 15 bases between. The CDR3 runs to 17 residues. In the original workflow: Amplification of reference gene primers provided the estimated nucleated cell counts. Profiled with immunoSEQ multiplex PCR; TCRdb holds only in-frame clones, not every one. The DNA was the basis for D and trimming; V, J and clone size are from that table. The sample lists some 58,000 clones, 87% occurring once. V is TRBV10-3 and J is TRBJ2-2; D possibly corresponds to TRBD2 (5 bases). The sequenced material came from peripheral blood. This TCR was recovered from a man aged 45-65 years with active COVID-19. CDR3 nucleotide sequence: TGTGCCATCAGTGCCCCGCAAGTAGCGTCGAACACCGGGGAGCTGTTTTTT. Translation: CAISAPQVASNTGELFF.